This entry is about one TCR beta chain. V trimming: 2 bases; J trimming: 2 bases; junction bases outside the gene matches: 8. Germline V gives CDR1 GTSNPN, CDR2 SVGIG (reference sequence). The CDR3 covers 16 residues. The data are from a study of cytomegalovirus exposure and HLA in healthy donors. With 60 Vbeta and 13 Jbeta primers, the PCR was carried out. Generated by immunoSEQ multiplex PCR, the TCRdb table keeps only in-frame clones and is missing some. This table has fewer than 100,000 clones, more than 75% appearing once. The origin of this receptor is a woman aged 40 to 49 in good health and CMV-seronegative. The genes are TRBV30 and TRBJ2-3; TRBD2 matches at 9 bases. The source material was PBMCs. CDR3 protein: CAWSPLWTSVTDTQYF. The CDR3 DNA reads as TGTGCCTGGAGTCCGCTTTGGACTAGCGTCACAGATACGCAGTATTTT.